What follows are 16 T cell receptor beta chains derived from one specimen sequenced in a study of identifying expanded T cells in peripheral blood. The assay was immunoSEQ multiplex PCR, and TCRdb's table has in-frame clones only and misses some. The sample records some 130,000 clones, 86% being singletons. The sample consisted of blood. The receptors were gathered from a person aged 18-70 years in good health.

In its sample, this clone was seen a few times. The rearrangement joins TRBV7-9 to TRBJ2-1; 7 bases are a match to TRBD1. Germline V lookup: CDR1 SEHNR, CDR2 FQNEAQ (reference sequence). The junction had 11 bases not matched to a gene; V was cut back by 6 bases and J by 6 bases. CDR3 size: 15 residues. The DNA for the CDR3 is TGTGCCAGCAGTTATGGACAGGCAAGGTCCAATGAGCAGTTCTTC. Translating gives CASSYGQARSNEQFF.

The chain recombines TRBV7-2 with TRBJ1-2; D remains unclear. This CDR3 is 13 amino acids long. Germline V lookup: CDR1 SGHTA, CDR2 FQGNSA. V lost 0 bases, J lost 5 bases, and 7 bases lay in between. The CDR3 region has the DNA TGTGCCAGCAGCTTAGCCCCCAGTTATGGCTACACCTTC. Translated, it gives CASSLAPSYGYTF.

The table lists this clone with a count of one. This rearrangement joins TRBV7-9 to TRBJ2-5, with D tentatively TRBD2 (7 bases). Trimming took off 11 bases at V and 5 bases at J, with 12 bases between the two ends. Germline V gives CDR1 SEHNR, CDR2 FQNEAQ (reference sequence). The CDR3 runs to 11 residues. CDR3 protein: CAPGGLETQYF. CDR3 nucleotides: TGTGCCCCGGGGGGCCTTGAGACCCAGTACTTC.

Written as DNA, the CDR3 is TGTGCCAGCTCACCAGGGACTAGCGCTACGCAGTATTTT. It encodes CASSPGTSATQYF. The chain joins TRBV18 to TRBJ2-3; 10 positions agree with TRBD2. Looked up from germline, CDR1 is KGHSH and CDR2 is LQKENI. The CDR3 has 13 residues. V dropped 2 bases and J dropped 8; count of bases not matched to a gene: 1.

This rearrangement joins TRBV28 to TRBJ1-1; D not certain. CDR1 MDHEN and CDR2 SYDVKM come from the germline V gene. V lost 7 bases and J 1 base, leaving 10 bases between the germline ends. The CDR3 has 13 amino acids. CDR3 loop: CASINPGNTEAFF. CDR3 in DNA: TGTGCCAGCATCAACCCAGGGAACACTGAAGCTTTCTTT.

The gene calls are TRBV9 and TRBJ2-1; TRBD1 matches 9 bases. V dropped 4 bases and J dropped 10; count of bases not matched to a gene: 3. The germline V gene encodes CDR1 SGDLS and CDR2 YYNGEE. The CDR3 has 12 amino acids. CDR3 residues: CASSQTGGEQFF. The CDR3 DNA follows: TGTGCCAGCAGCCAAACAGGGGGCGAGCAGTTCTTC.

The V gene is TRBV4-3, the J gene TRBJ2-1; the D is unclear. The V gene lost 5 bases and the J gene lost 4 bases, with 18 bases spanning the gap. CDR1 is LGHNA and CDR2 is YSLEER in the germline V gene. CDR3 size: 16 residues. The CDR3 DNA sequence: TGCGCCAGCAGCTTAAATGCCCCTACAGCTTACAATGAGCAGTTCTTC. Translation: CASSLNAPTAYNEQFF.

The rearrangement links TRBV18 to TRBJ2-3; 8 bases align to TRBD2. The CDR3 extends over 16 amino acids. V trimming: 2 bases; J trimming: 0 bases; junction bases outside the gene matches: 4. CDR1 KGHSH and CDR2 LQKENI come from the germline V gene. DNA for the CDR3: TGTGCCAGCTCACCATCACTAGCGGCTAGCACAGATACGCAGTATTTT. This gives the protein CASSPSLAASTDTQYF.

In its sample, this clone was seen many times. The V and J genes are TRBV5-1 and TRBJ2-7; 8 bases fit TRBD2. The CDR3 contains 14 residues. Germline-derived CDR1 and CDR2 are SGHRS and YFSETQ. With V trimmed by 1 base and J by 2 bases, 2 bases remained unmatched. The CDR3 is CASSLTSGPYEQYF. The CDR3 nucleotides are TGCGCCAGCAGCTTGACTAGCGGCCCCTACGAGCAGTACTTC.

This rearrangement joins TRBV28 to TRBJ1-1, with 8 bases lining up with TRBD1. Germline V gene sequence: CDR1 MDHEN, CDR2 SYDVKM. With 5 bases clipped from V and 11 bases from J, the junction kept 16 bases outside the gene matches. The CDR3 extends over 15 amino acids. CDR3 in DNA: TGTGCCAGCAGTCCACTGGGCAGGGGGCCCGGAGGGGCTTTCTTT. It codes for CASSPLGRGPGGAFF.

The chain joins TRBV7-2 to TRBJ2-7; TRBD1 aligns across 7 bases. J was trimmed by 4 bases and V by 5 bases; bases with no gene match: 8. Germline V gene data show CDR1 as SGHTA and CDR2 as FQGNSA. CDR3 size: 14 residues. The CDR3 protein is CASSHYRGDYEQYF. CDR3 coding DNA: TGTGCCAGCAGCCATTACAGGGGCGATTACGAGCAGTACTTC.

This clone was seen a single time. The CDR3 nucleotides are TGTGCCAGCAGTGCCCAGGGGGCAAGCTCTGGAAACACCATATATTTT. This sequence encodes CASSAQGASSGNTIYF. The V and J genes are TRBV2 and TRBJ1-3; TRBD1 matches at 8 bases. Germline CDR1 and CDR2: SNHLY and FYNNEI. Trimming at V came to 4 bases and at J to 0 bases, leaving 5 bases not matched to a gene. This CDR3 has 16 residues.

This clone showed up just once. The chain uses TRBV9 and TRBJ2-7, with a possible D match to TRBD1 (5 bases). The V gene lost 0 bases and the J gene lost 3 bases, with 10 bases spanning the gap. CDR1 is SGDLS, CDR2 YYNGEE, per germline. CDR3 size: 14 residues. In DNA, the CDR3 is TGTGCCAGCAGCGTAGAAGGGGATGGCTACGAGCAGTACTTC. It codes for CASSVEGDGYEQYF.

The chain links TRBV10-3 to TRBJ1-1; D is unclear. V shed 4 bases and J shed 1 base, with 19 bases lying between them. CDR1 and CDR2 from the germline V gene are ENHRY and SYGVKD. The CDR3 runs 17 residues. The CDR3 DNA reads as TGTGCCATCAGTGCCTACAAGGCGGGGAGGCGGAACACTGAAGCTTTCTTT. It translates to CAISAYKAGRRNTEAFF.

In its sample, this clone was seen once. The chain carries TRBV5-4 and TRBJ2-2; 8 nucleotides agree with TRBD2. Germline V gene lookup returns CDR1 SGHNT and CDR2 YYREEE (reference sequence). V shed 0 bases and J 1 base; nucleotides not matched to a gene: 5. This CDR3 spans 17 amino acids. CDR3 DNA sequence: TGTGCCAGCAGCTTGGAATGGACTAGCATGAACACCGGGGAGCTGTTTTTT. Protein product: CASSLEWTSMNTGELFF.

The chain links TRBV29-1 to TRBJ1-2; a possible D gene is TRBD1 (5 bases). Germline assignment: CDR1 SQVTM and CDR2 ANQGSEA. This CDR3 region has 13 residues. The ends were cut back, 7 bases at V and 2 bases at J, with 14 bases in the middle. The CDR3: CSAEAGPNYGYTF. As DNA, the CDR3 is TGCAGCGCCGAAGCGGGGCCCAACTATGGCTACACCTTC.